These 30 T cell receptor beta chains share one sample of origin, sequenced in a study of cytomegalovirus exposure and HLA in healthy donors. It was with 60 Vbeta and 13 Jbeta primers that the PCR ran. Repertoires were generated with immunoSEQ multiplex PCR, while TCRdb's copy carries only in-frame clones and drops some. The table has 110,000 or so clones, over 8.5% seen once. The specimen was PBMCs. Receptors were obtained from a woman aged 40 to 50 in good health and CMV-seropositive.

This clone has just a few counts. This chain uses TRBV7-6 with TRBJ1-1; a weak D match, TRBD1 (6 bases). V lost 5 bases to trimming and J lost 6 bases, with 16 bases between them. There are 14 residues in the CDR3. Germline CDR1 reads SGHVS; CDR2 reads FNYEAQ. The CDR3 nucleotides are TGTGCCAGCAGCCCCGTGGACAGTTTAGCTGAAGCTTTCTTT. As protein: CASSPVDSLAEAFF.

This clone was seen a handful of times. V is TRBV5-1 and J is TRBJ2-3; possibly TRBD2 for D (7 bases). Trimming took off 7 bases at V and 1 base at J, with 13 bases between the two ends. Germline V gene sequence: CDR1 SGHRS, CDR2 YFSETQ. CDR3 size: 14 residues. The CDR3 spells CASGRGGGTDTQYF. The CDR3 region has the DNA TGCGCCAGCGGAAGGGGGGGAGGCACAGATACGCAGTATTTT.

The chain's CDR3 is CASSFDRDSNQPQHF. The CDR3 region has the DNA TGTGCCAGCAGTTTCGACAGGGATAGCAATCAGCCCCAGCATTTT. The rearrangement links TRBV6-5 to TRBJ1-5, with TRBD1 matching over 7 bases. V lost 4 bases and J lost 0; bases outside the gene matches: 3. The CDR3 is 15 residues long. Per germline, CDR1 MNHEY and CDR2 SVGAGI.

The rearrangement links TRBV7-8 to TRBJ2-1, with TRBD2 identical over 9 bases. V shed 3 bases, J shed 7 bases, and the junction held 7 bases outside the gene matches. Per germline, CDR1 SGHVS and CDR2 FQNEAQ. The length of the CDR3 is 15 residues. The CDR3 reads CASSFSSGGWNEQFF. The CDR3 bases are TGTGCCAGCAGCTTCTCAAGCGGGGGGTGGAATGAGCAGTTCTTC. Full variable domain (outside the CDR3, taken from reference TRBV7-8 and TRBJ2-1): GAGVSQSPRYKVAKRGQDVALRCDPISGHVSLFWYQQALGQGPEFLTYFQNEAQLDKSGLPSDRFFAERPEGSVSTLKIQRTQQEDSAVYLCASSFSSGGWNEQFFGPGTRLTVL.

CDR3 nucleotides: TGTGCCATCAGGAAGGGGGATGACTATGGCTACACCTTC. Its protein product is CAIRKGDDYGYTF. This chain links TRBV10-3 with TRBJ1-2; weak D call: TRBD1 (6 bases). The CDR3 spans 13 residues. CDR1 is ENHRY, CDR2 SYGVKD, per germline. The V end was cut by 6 bases, the J end by 3 bases, with 11 bases between.

This clone has a handful of counts. This sample includes further DNA sequences coding for the same CDR3. In DNA form, the CDR3 reads TGCGCCAGCAGCTTGGAGGGGATGAACACTGAAGCTTTCTTT. Encoded protein: CASSLEGMNTEAFF. The chain has TRBV5-1 and TRBJ1-1; possible D gene TRBD1, 5 bases. CDR1 SGHRS and CDR2 YFSETQ come from the germline V gene. The CDR3 sequence is 14 residues long. V shed 0 bases and J shed 0 bases, with 6 bases lying between them.

The CDR3 DNA is TGTGCCAGCAGCTTAGTTCGGGTCCCCTCCTATAATTCACCCCTCCACTTT. Amino acid sequence: CASSLVRVPSYNSPLHF. The rearrangement joins TRBV11-2 to TRBJ1-6; D gene ambiguous. The V gene's germline CDR1 is SGHAT and CDR2 FQNNGV. This CDR3 has 17 residues. V was cut by 1 base and J by 0 bases, with 10 bases left in between.

As to this clone: The CDR3 ends on some other residue instead of the conserved phenylalanine or tryptophan, so this is likely a read error. This sequence joins TRBV4-1 and TRBJ1-1; TRBD1 aligns across 7 bases. The germline CDR1 and CDR2 sequences are MGHRA and YSYEKL. With 4 bases clipped from V and 5 bases from J, the junction kept 1 base outside the gene matches. This CDR3 contains 12 residues. CDR3 protein: CASSLQGTEAFL. The CDR3, as DNA: TGCGCCAGCAGCCTACAGGGGACTGAAGCTTTCTTG.

This clone has a handful of counts. The chain employs TRBV5-1 and TRBJ2-3, with D tentatively TRBD2 (5 bases). The germline V gene encodes CDR1 SGHRS and CDR2 YFSETQ. Trimming pared 2 bases from V and 4 bases from J, leaving 14 bases between. This CDR3 spans 15 amino acids. The CDR3 reads CASSLRNGNSDTQYF. CDR3 bases: TGCGCCAGCAGCTTAAGGAACGGGAACTCAGATACGCAGTATTTT.

The chain couples TRBV2 to TRBJ1-5, with 7 bases lining up with TRBD1. Germline lookup yields CDR1 SNHLY and CDR2 FYNNEI. Losses at the gene ends were 3 bases for V and 0 bases for J; bases not matched to a gene: 2. The CDR3 contains 15 residues. CDR3 protein: CASSEGTVSNQPQHF. The CDR3 bases are TGTGCCAGCAGTGAGGGGACAGTTAGCAATCAGCCCCAGCATTTT.

This clone turned up a few times. CDR3 residues: CASSPGFTRTAFF. The CDR3 DNA sequence: TGTGCCAGCTCACCGGGATTTACGAGGACTGCTTTCTTT. The V and J genes are TRBV18 and TRBJ1-1; D ambiguous. CDR3 length equals 13 residues. The germline gives CDR1 KGHSH, CDR2 LQKENI. Trimming stripped 3 bases from V and 11 bases from J, with 16 bases between.

With regard to this clone: In the same sample, other DNA sequences code for this CDR3. The gene calls are TRBV19 and TRBJ1-1; a weak D match, TRBD1 (6 bases). The CDR3 sequence is 13 residues long. The germline gives CDR1 LNHDA, CDR2 SQIVND (reference sequence). Trimming took off 4 bases at V and 1 base at J, with 7 bases between the two ends. CDR3 nucleotide sequence: TGTGCCAGTAGTACGACAGGGAACACTGAAGCTTTCTTT. It is translated as CASSTTGNTEAFF.

The chain couples TRBV29-1 to TRBJ1-2; possible D gene TRBD1, 5 bases. The CDR3 spans 16 residues. Germline V gives CDR1 SQVTM, CDR2 ANQGSEA. V dropped 1 base and J dropped 5 bases, with 20 bases sitting between them. CDR3 in amino acids: CSVEGGVQGGWYGYTF. The CDR3 region has the DNA TGCAGCGTTGAAGGTGGGGTTCAGGGAGGGTGGTATGGCTACACCTTC.

This chain links TRBV4-2 with TRBJ2-3, with 14 bases that match TRBD2. The V gene's germline CDR1 is LGHNA and CDR2 YNFKEQ. The length of the CDR3 is 18 residues. V was clipped by 4 bases and J by 0 bases; unmatched bases: 6. The CDR3 protein is CASSPGLAGATSTDTQYF. The CDR3, as DNA: TGTGCCAGCAGCCCGGGACTAGCGGGAGCAACTAGCACAGATACGCAGTATTTT.

V usage is TRBV4-2 and J usage is TRBJ1-3; D gene uncertain. V was pared by 0 bases and J by 4 bases, with 10 bases between. The CDR3 is 15 amino acids. Germline-derived CDR1 and CDR2 are LGHNA and YNFKEQ. CDR3 residues: CASSQDGGLGNTIYF. The CDR3 DNA sequence: TGTGCCAGCAGCCAAGATGGAGGGTTGGGAAACACCATATATTTT.

This clone has ten or more counts. This chain connects TRBV4-1 to TRBJ1-1, with TRBD1 identical over 8 bases. J was trimmed by 4 bases and V by 0 bases; bases with no gene match: 10. The germline V gene has CDR1 MGHRA and CDR2 YSYEKL. CDR3 length equals 17 residues. The CDR3 loop is CASSQDSTTQGATEAFF. DNA for the CDR3: TGCGCCAGCAGCCAAGATTCAACCACTCAGGGGGCCACTGAAGCTTTCTTT.

The rearrangement links TRBV11-2 to TRBJ2-5, with 9 bases that match TRBD1. The CDR3 is made up of 15 amino acids. Unmatched junction bases numbered 2, after V lost 0 bases and J lost 3 bases. The germline V gene has CDR1 SGHAT and CDR2 FQNNGV. The CDR3 here is CASSLERTGEETQYF. In nucleotides, the CDR3 is TGTGCCAGCAGCTTAGAGAGGACAGGGGAAGAGACCCAGTACTTC.

J is TRBJ1-1 and V is TRBV14, with D possibly TRBD1 on 5 matching bases. The germline V and J ends were trimmed by 3 bases and 4 bases, with 12 bases remaining between them. Germline CDR1 and CDR2: SGHDN and FVKESK. This CDR3 has 14 residues. The CDR3, as DNA: TGTGCCAGCAGCCACCGTCGGGGGACCACTGAAGCTTTCTTT. Translating gives CASSHRRGTTEAFF.

This clone was detected a few times. The rearrangement links TRBV10-3 to TRBJ2-5; 9 bases line up with TRBD1. Germline V gives CDR1 ENHRY, CDR2 SYGVKD. With V trimmed by 6 bases and J by 4 bases, 6 bases remained unmatched. CDR3 size: 14 residues. This chain's CDR3 is CAIRAGQGLETQYF. For the CDR3, the DNA is TGTGCCATCAGGGCGGGACAGGGATTAGAGACCCAGTACTTC.

This clone was recorded at least ten times. This chain joins TRBV2 and TRBJ1-1, with D unresolved. The germline V gene encodes CDR1 SNHLY and CDR2 FYNNEI. Trimming took 10 bases from V and 2 from J, leaving 11 bases between them. There are 12 residues in the CDR3. The CDR3 DNA is TGTGCCATTACAATGGTCAACACTGAAGCTTTCTTT. As protein: CAITMVNTEAFF.

CDR3 in amino acids: CASSENGENEKLFF. The CDR3 DNA follows: TGTGCCAGCAGTGAGAACGGGGAGAATGAAAAACTGTTTTTT. The J gene is TRBJ1-4, the V gene TRBV2; D is uncertain. The CDR3 is 14 amino acids. CDR1 and CDR2 from the germline V gene are SNHLY and FYNNEI. Trimming removed 3 bases at V and 5 bases at J, with 10 bases between.

The V call is TRBV6-1, the J call TRBJ1-1; D unresolved. V lost 0 bases and J lost 12, with 32 bases in between. The CDR3 is 19 amino acids. Germline CDR1 MNHNS, CDR2 SASEGT. The CDR3 loop reads CASSEALGIVGKGYGRTFF. The CDR3 coding sequence is TGTGCCAGCAGTGAAGCGCTGGGGATAGTAGGGAAAGGGTATGGGAGAACTTTCTTT.

The chain links TRBV30 to TRBJ1-1, with 7 bases aligning to TRBD1. V lost 0 bases, J lost 11 bases, and 15 bases stayed unmatched. The CDR3 has 15 residues. In germline, CDR1 is GTSNPN, CDR2 SVGIG (reference sequence). The CDR3 coding sequence is TGTGCCTGGAGTGTCCATATTACAGGGGATATGGGCGCTTTCTTT. Translating it yields CAWSVHITGDMGAFF.

The chain employs TRBV11-2 and TRBJ2-1; D unclear. Germline CDR1 SGHAT, CDR2 FQNNGV. This CDR3 contains 12 residues. Trimming removed 3 bases from V and 7 bases from J, with 7 bases in between. DNA for the CDR3: TGTGCCAGCAGCTTGGGCAAGAATGAGCAGTTCTTC. This encodes CASSLGKNEQFF.

This clone was counted a few times. The chain has TRBV12-5 and TRBJ1-5; 8 bases agree with TRBD1. The CDR3 sequence is 17 residues long. V lost 4 bases and J lost 1; bases outside the gene matches: 9. Germline CDR1 LGHNT, CDR2 FRNRAP. The CDR3 DNA is TGTGCTAGTGGTTGGATGCGGACAGGGATCAGCAATCAGCCCCAGCATTTT. Protein product: CASGWMRTGISNQPQHF.

This chain uses TRBV5-6 with TRBJ2-3; 9 nucleotides align to TRBD2. The ends lost 3 bases at V and 4 bases at J; junction bases unmatched: 6. Germline V gene data show CDR1 as SGHDT and CDR2 as YYEEEE. This CDR3 contains 15 residues. The CDR3 loop is CASSYTSGGPDTQYF. The CDR3 DNA sequence: TGTGCCAGCAGCTACACCAGCGGGGGGCCAGATACGCAGTATTTT.

The V call is TRBV18, the J call TRBJ1-1; D gene unclear. Germline CDR1 reads KGHSH; CDR2 reads LQKENI. The CDR3 has 14 amino acids. Trimming left V 3 bases short and J 8 bases short, with 16 bases between. For the CDR3, the DNA is TGTGCCAGCTCACCGCGTCTCACAGCGGGAGAAGCTTTCTTT. It translates to CASSPRLTAGEAFF.

The rearrangement links TRBV4-2 to TRBJ1-2; 7 bases align to TRBD1. The trim removed 1 base at V and 2 bases at J, leaving 4 bases unmatched. CDR1 LGHNA and CDR2 YNFKEQ come from the germline V gene. CDR3 length: 15 residues. The CDR3 sequence is CASSQGQGDNYGYTF. The DNA for the CDR3 is TGTGCCAGCAGCCAAGGTCAGGGGGACAACTATGGCTACACCTTC.

The genes are TRBV5-4 and TRBJ1-2; maybe TRBD1 (6 bases). Germline-derived CDR1 and CDR2 are SGHNT and YYREEE (reference sequence). This CDR3 spans 11 amino acids. Trimming removed 10 bases from V and 5 bases from J, with 12 bases in between. CDR3 region: CAGGSDYGYTF. The CDR3 DNA reads TGTGCCGGGGGCAGCGATTATGGCTACACCTTC.

This chain uses TRBV18 with TRBJ2-2; possible D gene TRBD1, 5 bases. Germline loops: CDR1 KGHSH, CDR2 LQKENI. V lost 3 bases and J lost 2, with 7 bases in between. The CDR3 extends over 14 amino acids. CDR3 nucleotides: TGTGCCAGCTCACCGGGGCTTAACACCGGGGAGCTGTTTTTT. It yields the protein CASSPGLNTGELFF.